A single sample gave rise to the 2 T cell receptor beta chains below, sequenced in a study of identifying expanded T cells in peripheral blood. Clones were read by immunoSEQ multiplex PCR, and TCRdb kept only the in-frame ones, dropping some. The sample has fewer than 60,000 clones, roughly 80% seen once; the top ten hold 12% to 15%. The sequenced material came from blood. All receptors come from a person aged 18 to 69 in good health.

Only one count was recorded for this clone. J is TRBJ2-5 and V is TRBV7-2; D uncertain. From germline, CDR1 is SGHTA and CDR2 FQGNSA. V was pared by 3 bases and J by 7 bases, with 6 bases between. The CDR3 totals 11 residues. CDR3 coding DNA: TGTGCCAGCAGCTTCGGCGGGACCCAGTACTTC. It specifies CASSFGGTQYF.

This sequence joins TRBV7-6 and TRBJ2-7; TRBD2 agrees at 8 bases. Trimming at V came to 6 bases and at J to 7 bases, leaving 11 bases not matched to a gene. In germline, CDR1 is SGHVS, CDR2 FNYEAQ. The CDR3 spans 14 residues. CDR3 residues: CASRKGLGVGEQYF. DNA for the CDR3: TGTGCCAGCAGGAAGGGACTAGGGGTGGGTGAGCAGTACTTC.